Sequencing of this TCR beta chain was carried out in a study of T cell repertoires in cytomegalovirus infection. Turning to the study itself: From public TCR beta signatures came an indication of both CMV infection and matching HLA type. Whole-study findings and limits: Carriers of CMV and the relevant HLA type were discriminated by public TCR beta frequency. CMV-specific HLA-C-restricted TCR beta clonotypes dominated the ex vivo response.

TCRdb called the reads again in MiXCR, with one record for every CDR3 protein. The sample has about 740,000 distinct CDR3 sequences; roughly 36% are singletons. This clonotype was picked up a small number of times. Its antigen is unidentified. Germline V gene data show CDR1 as DFQATT and CDR2 as SNEGSKA (reference sequence). The CDR3 is made up of 11 amino acids. V was cut by 5 bases and J by 7 bases, with 12 bases left in between. The source is a human donor in good health (CMV status not recorded). Some clones in this sample may be carry-over from other donors' samples. This rearrangement joins TRBV20-1 to TRBJ2-7, with no clear D. The sequences come from cultured PBMCs, collected from culture after CMV antigen stimulation. The CDR3 bases are TGCAGTGCTCAAGGTTACGGGGAGCAGTACTTC. Protein: CSAQGYGEQYF.